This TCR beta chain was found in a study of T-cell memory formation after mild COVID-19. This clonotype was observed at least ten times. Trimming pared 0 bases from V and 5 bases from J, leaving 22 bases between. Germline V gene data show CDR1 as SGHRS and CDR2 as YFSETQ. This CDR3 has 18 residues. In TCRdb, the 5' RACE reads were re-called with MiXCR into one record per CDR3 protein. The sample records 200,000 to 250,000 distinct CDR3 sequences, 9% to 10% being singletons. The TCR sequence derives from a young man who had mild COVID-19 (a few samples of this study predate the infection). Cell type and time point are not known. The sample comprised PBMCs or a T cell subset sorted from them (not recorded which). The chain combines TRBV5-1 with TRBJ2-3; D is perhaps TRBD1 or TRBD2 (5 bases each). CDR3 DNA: TGCGCCAGCAGCTTGGGATGGTCGGGACCCACTGGGGGAGATACGCAGTATTTT. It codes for CASSLGWSGPTGGDTQYF. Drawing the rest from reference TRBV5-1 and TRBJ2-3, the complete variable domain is KAGVTQTPRYLIKTRGQQVTLSCSPISGHRSVSWYQQTPGQGLQFLFEYFSETQRNKGNFPGRFSGRQFSNSRSEMNVSTLELGDSALYLCASSLGWSGPTGGDTQYFGPGTRLTVL.